This entry concerns a single T cell receptor (beta chain). Its antigen remains unknown. This PCR relied on a set of 60 Vbeta primers and 13 Jbeta primers. Libraries were prepared by immunoSEQ multiplex PCR; TCRdb keeps only in-frame clonotypes and omits some of them. The repertoire holds 200,000 or so clones, with 82% as singletons. This sample was included in a study of cytomegalovirus exposure and HLA in healthy donors. Germline-derived CDR1 and CDR2 are MNHNS and SASEGT. The V gene end was trimmed by 3 bases and the J gene end by 8 bases; junction bases not matched to a gene: 4. The CDR3 spans 14 residues. Findings and caveats of the study: In a later analysis, the majority of CMV-associated beta chains seemingly showed HLA restriction. Because they were indistinguishable, some V segments, including TRBV6-2 and TRBV6-3, were excluded. Donors were assumed by presence/absence analyses to have roughly uniform sequencing depth.

The chain has TRBV6-1 and TRBJ1-4; 9 bases are a match to TRBD1. The sequenced sample consisted of PBMCs. This receptor was identified in a boy aged 2-9 years in good health and CMV-seronegative. CDR3 in amino acids: CASSEDRGWEKLFF. As DNA, the CDR3 is TGTGCCAGCAGTGAGGACAGGGGATGGGAAAAACTGTTTTTT.